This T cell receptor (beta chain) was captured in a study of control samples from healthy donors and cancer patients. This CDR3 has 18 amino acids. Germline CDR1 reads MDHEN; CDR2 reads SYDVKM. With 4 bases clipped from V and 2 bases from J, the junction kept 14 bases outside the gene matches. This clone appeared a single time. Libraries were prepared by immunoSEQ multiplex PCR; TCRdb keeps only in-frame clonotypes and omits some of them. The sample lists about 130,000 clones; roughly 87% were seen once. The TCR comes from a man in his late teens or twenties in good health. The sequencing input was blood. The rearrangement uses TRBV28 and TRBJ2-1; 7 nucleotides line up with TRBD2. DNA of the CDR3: TGTGCCAGCAGTTCCCTATACTCGTTAGCGGGCCCCTACAATGAGCAGTTCTTC. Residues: CASSSLYSLAGPYNEQFF.